The 3 T cell receptor beta chains given below trace back to one sample, sequenced in a study of beta chain features in type 1 diabetes. Every bit of the isolated RNA underwent reverse transcription, so sequencing read expressed TCRB transcripts. Assay: immunoSEQ multiplex PCR; the TCRdb copy retains only in-frame clones and omits some. This table has hundreds of thousands of clones, roughly 16% appearing once. Sequenced: naive CD4+ T cells from blood. The receptors were gathered from a man aged 18-30 years in good health.

V is TRBV19 and J is TRBJ2-7; the match to TRBD2 covers 10 bases. After removal of 5 bases from V and 3 bases from J, the junction contained 13 bases not matched to a gene. The CDR3 extends over 17 amino acids. Germline V gene sequence: CDR1 LNHDA, CDR2 SQIVND (reference sequence). Here the CDR3 reads CASSVTSGLYRIYEQYF. CDR3 DNA sequence: TGTGCCAGTAGTGTGACTAGCGGGCTATATAGAATCTACGAGCAGTACTTC. Full variable domain (missing parts from reference TRBV19 and TRBJ2-7): DGGITQSPKYLFRKEGQNVTLSCEQNLNHDAMYWYRQDPGQGLRLIYYSQIVNDFQKGDIAEGYSVSREKKESFPLTVTSAQKNPTAFYLCASSVTSGLYRIYEQYFGPGTRLTVT.

As regards this clone: The same CDR3 also results from other DNA sequences found in this sample. The CDR3 is CASSLGQGSNQPQHF. The CDR3 coding sequence is TGCGCCAGCAGCTTGGGACAGGGGAGCAATCAGCCCCAGCATTTT. The rearrangement uses TRBV5-1 and TRBJ1-5; 8 bases line up with TRBD1. There are 15 residues in the CDR3. With V trimmed by 0 bases and J by 1 base, 0 bases remained unmatched. Germline V gene sequence: CDR1 SGHRS, CDR2 YFSETQ.

This sequence joins TRBV5-1 and TRBJ2-2; the D is unclear. Per the germline V gene, CDR1 is SGHRS and CDR2 is YFSETQ. This CDR3 spans 11 amino acids. Trimming took off 2 bases at V and 6 bases at J, with 2 bases between the two ends. The CDR3 loop is CASSFAGELFF. The CDR3 DNA follows: TGCGCCAGCAGCTTTGCCGGGGAGCTGTTTTTT.